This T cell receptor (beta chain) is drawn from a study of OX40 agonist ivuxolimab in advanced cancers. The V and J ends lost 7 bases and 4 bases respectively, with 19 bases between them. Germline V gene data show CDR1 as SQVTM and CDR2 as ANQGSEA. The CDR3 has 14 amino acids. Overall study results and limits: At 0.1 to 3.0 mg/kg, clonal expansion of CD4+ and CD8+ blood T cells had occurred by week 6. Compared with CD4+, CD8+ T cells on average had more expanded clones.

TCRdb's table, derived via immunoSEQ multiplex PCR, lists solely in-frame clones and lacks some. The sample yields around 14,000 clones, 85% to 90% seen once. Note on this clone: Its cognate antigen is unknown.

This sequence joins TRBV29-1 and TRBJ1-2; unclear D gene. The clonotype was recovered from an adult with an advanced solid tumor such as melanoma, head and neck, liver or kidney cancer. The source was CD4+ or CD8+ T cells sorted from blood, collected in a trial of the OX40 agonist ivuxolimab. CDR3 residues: CSAPVEGRGYGYTF. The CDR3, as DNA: TGCAGCGCCCCCGTGGAGGGTCGGGGCTATGGCTACACCTTC.